This TCR beta chain emerged from a study of cytomegalovirus exposure and HLA in healthy donors. This CDR3 is 13 amino acids long. Germline V gene lookup returns CDR1 GTSNPN and CDR2 SVGIG (reference sequence). V lost 2 bases to trimming and J lost 5 bases, with 10 bases between them. 60 Vbeta and 13 Jbeta primers were used in PCR. Repertoires were generated with immunoSEQ multiplex PCR, while TCRdb's copy carries only in-frame clones and drops some. Of 95,000 to 150,000 clones in the sample, approximately 69% are singletons; the top ten hold 4%. The V gene is TRBV30, the J gene TRBJ2-1; possibly TRBD2 for D (5 bases). This receptor was obtained from a man aged 40-49 years in good health and CMV-seropositive. Material: PBMCs. CDR3 DNA sequence: TGTGCCTGGAGTTCAAGAGCGGACAATGAGCAGTTCTTC. It is translated as CAWSSRADNEQFF.